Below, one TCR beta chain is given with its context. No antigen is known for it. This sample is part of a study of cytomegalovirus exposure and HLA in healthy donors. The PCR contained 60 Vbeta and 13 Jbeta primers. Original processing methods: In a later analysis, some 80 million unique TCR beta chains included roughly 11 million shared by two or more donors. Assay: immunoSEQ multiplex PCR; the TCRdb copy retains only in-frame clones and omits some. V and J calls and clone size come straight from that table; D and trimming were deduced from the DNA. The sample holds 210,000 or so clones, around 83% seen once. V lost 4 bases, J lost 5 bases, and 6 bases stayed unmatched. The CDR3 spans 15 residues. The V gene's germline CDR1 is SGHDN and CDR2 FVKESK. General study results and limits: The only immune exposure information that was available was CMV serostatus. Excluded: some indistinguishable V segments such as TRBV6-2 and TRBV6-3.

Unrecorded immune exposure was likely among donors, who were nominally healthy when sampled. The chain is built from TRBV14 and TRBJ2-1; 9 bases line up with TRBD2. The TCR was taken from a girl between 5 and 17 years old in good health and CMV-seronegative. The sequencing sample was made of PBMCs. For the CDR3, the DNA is TGTGCCAGCAGCCGCGGGGGGGCGTTCGACAATGAGCAGTTCTTC. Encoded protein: CASSRGGAFDNEQFF. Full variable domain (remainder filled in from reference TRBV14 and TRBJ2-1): EAGVTQFPSHSVIEKGQTVTLRCDPISGHDNLYWYRRVMGKEIKFLLHFVKESKQDESGMPNNRFLAERTGGTYSTLKVQPAELEDSGVYFCASSRGGAFDNEQFFGPGTRLTVL.